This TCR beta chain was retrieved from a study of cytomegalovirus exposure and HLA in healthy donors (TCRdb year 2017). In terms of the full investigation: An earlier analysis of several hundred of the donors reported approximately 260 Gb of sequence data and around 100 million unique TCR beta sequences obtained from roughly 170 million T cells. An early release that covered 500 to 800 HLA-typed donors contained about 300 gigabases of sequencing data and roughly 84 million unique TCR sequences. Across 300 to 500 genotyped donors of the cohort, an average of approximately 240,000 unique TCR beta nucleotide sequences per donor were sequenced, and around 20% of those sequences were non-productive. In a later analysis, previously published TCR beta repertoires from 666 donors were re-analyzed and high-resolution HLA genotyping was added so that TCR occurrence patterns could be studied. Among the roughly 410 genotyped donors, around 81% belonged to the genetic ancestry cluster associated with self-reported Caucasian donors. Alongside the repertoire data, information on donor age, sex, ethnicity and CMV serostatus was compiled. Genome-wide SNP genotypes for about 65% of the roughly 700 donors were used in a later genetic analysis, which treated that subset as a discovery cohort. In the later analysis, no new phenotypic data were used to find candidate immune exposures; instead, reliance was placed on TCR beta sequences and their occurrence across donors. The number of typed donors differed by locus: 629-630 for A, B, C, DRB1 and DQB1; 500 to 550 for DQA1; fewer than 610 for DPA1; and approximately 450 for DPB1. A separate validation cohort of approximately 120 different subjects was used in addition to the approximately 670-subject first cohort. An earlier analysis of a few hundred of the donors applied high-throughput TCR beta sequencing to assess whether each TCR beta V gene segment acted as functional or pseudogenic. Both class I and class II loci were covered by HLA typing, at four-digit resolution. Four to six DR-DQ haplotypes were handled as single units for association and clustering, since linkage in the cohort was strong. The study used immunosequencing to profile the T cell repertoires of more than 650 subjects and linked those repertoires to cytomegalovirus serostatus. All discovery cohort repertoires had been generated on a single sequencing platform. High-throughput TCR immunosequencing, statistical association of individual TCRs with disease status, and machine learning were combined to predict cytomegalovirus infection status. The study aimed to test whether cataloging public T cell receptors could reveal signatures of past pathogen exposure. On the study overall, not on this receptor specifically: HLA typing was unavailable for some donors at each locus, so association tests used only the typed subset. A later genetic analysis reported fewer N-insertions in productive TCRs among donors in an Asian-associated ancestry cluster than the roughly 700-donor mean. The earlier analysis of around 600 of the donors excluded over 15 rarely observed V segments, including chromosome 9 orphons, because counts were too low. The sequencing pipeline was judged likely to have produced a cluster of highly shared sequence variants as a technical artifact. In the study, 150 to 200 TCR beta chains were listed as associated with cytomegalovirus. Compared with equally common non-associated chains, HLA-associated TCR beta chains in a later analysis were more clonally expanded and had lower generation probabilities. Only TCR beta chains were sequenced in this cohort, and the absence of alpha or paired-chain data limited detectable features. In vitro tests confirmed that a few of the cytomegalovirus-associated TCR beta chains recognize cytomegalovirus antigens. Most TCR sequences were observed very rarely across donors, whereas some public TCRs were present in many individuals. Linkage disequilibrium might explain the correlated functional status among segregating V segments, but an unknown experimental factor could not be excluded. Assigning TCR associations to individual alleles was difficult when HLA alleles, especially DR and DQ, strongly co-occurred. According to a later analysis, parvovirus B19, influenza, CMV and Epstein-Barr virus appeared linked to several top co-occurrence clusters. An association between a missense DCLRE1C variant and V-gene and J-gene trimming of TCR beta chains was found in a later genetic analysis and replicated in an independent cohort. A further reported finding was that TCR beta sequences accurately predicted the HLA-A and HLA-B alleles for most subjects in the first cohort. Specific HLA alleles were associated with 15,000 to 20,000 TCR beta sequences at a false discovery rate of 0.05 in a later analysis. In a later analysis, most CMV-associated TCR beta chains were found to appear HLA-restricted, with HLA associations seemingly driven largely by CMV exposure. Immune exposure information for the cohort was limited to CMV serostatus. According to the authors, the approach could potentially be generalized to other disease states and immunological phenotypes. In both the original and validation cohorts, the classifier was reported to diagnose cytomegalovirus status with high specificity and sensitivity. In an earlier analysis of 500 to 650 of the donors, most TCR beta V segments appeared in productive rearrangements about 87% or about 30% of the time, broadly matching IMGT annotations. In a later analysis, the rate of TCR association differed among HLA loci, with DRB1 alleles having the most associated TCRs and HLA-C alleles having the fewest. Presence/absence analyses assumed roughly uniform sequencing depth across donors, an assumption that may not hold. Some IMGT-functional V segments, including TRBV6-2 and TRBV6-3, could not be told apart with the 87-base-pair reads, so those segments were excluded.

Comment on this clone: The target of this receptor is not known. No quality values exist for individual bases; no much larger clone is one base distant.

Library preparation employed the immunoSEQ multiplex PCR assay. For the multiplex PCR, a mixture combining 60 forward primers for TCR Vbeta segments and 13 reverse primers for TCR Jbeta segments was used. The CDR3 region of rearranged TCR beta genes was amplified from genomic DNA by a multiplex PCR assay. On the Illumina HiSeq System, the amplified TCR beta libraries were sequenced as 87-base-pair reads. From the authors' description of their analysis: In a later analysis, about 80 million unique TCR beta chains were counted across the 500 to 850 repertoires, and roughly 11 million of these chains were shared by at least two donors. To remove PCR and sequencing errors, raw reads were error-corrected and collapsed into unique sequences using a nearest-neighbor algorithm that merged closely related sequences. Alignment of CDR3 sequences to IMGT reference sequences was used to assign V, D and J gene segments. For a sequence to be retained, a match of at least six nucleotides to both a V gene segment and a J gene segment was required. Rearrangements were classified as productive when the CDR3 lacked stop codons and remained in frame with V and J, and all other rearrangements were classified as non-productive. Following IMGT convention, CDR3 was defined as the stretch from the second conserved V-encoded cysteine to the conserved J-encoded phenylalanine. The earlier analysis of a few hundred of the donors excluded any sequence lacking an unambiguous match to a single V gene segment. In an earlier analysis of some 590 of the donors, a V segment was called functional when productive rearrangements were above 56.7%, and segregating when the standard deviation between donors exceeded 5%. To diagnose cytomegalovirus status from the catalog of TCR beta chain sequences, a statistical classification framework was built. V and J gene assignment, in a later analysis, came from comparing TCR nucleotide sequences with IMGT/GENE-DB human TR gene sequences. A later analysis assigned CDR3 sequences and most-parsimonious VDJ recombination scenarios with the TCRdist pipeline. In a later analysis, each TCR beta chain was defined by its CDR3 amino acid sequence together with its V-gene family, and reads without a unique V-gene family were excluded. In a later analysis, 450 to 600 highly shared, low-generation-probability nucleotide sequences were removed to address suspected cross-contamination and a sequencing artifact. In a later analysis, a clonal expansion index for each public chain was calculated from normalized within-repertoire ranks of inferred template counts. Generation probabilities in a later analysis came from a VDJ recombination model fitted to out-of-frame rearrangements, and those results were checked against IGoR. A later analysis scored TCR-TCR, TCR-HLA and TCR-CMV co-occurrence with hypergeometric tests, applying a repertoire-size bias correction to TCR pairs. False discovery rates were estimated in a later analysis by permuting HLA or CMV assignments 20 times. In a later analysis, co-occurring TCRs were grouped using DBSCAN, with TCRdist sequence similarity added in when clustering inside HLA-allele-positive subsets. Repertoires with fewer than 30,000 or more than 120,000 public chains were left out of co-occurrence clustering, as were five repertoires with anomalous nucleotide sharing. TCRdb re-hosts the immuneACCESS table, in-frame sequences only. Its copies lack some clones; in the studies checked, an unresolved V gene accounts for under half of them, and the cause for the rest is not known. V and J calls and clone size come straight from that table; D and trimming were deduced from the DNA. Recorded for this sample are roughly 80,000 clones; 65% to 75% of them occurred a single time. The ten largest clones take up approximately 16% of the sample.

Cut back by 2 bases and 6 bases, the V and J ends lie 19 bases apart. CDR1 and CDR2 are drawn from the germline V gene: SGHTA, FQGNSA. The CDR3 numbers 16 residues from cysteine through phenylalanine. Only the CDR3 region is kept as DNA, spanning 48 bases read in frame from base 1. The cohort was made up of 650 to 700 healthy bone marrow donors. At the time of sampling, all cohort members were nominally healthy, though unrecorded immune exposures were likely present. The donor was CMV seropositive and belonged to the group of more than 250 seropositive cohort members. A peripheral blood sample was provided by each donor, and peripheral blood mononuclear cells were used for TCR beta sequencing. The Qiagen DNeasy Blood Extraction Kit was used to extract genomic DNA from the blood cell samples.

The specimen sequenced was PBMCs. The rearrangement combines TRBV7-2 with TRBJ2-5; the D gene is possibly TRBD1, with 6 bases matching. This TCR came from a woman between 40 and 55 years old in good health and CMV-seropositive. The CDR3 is CASSLTWAGERKTQYF. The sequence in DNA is TGTGCCAGCAGCTTAACTTGGGCAGGGGAGAGGAAGACCCAGTACTTC.